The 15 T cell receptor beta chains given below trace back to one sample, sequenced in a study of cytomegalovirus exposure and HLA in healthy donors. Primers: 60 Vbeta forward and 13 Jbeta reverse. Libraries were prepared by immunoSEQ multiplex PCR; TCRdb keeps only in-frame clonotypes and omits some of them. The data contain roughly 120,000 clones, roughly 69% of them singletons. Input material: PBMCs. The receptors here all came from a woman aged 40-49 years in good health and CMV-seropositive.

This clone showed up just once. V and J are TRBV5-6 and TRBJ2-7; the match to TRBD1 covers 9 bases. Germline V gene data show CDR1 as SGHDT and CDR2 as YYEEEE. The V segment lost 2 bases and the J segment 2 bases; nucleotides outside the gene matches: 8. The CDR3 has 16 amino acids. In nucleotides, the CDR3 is TGTGCCAGCAGCTTTGATACCGGGACAGGGCCCTACGAGCAGTACTTC. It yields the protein CASSFDTGTGPYEQYF.

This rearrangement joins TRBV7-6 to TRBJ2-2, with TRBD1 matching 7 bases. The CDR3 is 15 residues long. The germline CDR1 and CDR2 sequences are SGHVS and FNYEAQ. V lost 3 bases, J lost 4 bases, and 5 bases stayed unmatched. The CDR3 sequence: CASSFPGQSTGELFF. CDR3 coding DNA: TGTGCCAGCAGCTTCCCGGGACAGTCCACCGGGGAGCTGTTTTTT.

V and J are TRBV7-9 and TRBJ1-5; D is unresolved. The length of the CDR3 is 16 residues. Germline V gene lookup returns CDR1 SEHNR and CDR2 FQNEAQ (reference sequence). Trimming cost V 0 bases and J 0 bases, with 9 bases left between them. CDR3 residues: CASSLASTSSNQPQHF. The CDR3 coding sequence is TGTGCCAGCAGCTTAGCGTCTACGAGTAGCAATCAGCCCCAGCATTTT. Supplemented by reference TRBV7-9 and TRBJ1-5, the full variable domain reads DTGVSQNPRHKITKRGQNVTFRCDPISEHNRLYWYRQTLGQGPEFLTYFQNEAQLEKSRLLSDRFSAERPKGSFSTLEIQRTEQGDSAMYLCASSLASTSSNQPQHFGDGTRLSIL.

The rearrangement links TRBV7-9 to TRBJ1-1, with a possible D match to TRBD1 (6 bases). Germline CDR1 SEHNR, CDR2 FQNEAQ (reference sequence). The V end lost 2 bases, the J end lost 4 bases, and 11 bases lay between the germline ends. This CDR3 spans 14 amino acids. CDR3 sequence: CASSLLGQFTEAFF. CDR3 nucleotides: TGTGCCAGCAGCTTACTTGGACAGTTCACTGAAGCTTTCTTT.

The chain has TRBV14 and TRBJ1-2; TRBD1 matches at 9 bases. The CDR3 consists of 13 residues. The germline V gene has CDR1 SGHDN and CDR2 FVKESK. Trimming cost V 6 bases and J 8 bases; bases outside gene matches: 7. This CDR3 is CASSPGTGYGYTF. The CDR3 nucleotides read TGTGCCAGCAGTCCCGGGACAGGGTACGGCTACACCTTC.

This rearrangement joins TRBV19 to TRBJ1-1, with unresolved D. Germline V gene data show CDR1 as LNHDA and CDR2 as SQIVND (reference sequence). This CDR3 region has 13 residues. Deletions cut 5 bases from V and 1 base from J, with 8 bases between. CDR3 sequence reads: CASSLPANTEAFF. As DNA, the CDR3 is TGTGCCAGTAGTCTACCCGCGAACACTGAAGCTTTCTTT.

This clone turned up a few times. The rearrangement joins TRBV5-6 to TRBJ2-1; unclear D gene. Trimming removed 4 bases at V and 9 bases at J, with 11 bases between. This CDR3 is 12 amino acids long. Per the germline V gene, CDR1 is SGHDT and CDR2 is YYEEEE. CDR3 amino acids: CASSPGGPEQFF. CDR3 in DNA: TGTGCCAGCAGCCCCGGTGGGCCTGAGCAGTTCTTC.

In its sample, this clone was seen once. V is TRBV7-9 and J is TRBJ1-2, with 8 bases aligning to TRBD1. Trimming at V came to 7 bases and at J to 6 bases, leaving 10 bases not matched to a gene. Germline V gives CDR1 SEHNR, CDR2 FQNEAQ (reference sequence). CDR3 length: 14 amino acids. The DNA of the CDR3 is TGTGCCAGCAACCCAGCCCCACAGGGGGATGGCTACACCTTC. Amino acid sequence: CASNPAPQGDGYTF.

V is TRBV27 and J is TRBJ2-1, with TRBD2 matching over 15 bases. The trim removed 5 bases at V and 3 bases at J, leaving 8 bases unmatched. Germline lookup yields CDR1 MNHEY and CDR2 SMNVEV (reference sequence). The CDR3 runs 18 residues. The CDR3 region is CASSQVPGLAGGYNEQFF. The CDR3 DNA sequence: TGTGCCAGCAGTCAAGTCCCGGGACTAGCGGGGGGCTACAATGAGCAGTTCTTC.

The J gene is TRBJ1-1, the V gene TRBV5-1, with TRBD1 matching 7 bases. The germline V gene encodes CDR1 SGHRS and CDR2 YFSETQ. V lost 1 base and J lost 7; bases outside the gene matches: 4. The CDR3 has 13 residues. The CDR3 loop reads CASSLMPGGEAFF. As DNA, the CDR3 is TGCGCCAGCAGCTTGATGCCAGGGGGTGAAGCTTTCTTT.

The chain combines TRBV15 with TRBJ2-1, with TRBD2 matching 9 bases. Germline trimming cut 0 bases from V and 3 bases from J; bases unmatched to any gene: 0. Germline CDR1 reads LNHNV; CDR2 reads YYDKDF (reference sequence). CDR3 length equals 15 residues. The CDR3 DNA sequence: TGTGCCACCAGCAGAGAAGCGGGGGGCTACAATGAGCAGTTCTTC. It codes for CATSREAGGYNEQFF.

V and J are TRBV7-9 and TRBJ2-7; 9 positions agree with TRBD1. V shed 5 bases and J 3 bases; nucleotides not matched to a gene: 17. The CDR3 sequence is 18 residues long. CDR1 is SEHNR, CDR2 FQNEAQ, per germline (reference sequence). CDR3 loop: CASSPRDRAGMSDYEQYF. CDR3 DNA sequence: TGTGCCAGCAGCCCCCGGGACAGGGCAGGGATGTCTGACTACGAGCAGTACTTC.

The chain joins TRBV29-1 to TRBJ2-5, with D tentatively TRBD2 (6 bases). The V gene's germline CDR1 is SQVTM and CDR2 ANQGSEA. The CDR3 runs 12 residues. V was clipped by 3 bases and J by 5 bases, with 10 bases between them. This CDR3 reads CSVDGGYETQYF. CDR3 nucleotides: TGCAGCGTTGATGGAGGGTACGAGACCCAGTACTTC.

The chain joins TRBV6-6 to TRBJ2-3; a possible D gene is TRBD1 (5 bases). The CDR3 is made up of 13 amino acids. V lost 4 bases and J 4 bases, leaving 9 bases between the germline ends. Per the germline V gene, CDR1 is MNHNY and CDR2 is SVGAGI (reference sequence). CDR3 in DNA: TGTGCCAGCAGTTCTCTAGGGGCAGATACGCAGTATTTT. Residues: CASSSLGADTQYF.

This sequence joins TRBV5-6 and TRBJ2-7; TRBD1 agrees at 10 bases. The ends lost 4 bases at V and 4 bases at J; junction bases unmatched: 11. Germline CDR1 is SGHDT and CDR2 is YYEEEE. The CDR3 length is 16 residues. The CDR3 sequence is CASSPLSRDRGYEQYF. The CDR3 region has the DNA TGTGCCAGCAGCCCTCTAAGCCGGGACAGGGGTTACGAGCAGTACTTC. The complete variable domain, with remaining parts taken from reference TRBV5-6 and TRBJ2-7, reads DAGVTQSPTHLIKTRGQQVTLRCSPKSGHDTVSWYQQALGQGPQFIFQYYEEEERQRGNFPDRFSGHQFPNYSSELNVNALLLGDSALYLCASSPLSRDRGYEQYFGPGTRLTVT.